These 7 T cell receptor beta chains were all obtained from the same sample, sequenced in a study of T cell repertoires in cytomegalovirus infection. A single record per CDR3 protein comes from TCRdb applying MiXCR to the reads. The sample contains 740,000 or so distinct CDR3 sequences, 35% to 45% of which appear only once. The specimen was PBMCs. The receptors originated from a human donor in good health (CMV status not recorded). Some clones in this sample may be carry-over from other donors' samples.

V and J are TRBV5-1 and TRBJ2-1, with TRBD2 identical over 9 bases. The length of the CDR3 is 17 residues. Germline CDR1 and CDR2: SGHRS and YFSETQ. V trimming: 0 bases; J trimming: 5 bases; junction bases outside the gene matches: 9. The CDR3 nucleotides read TGCGCCAGCAGCTTGGGGGTTAGCGGGAGCCCCCACAATGAGCAGTTCTTC. Amino acids: CASSLGVSGSPHNEQFF.

This clonotype was counted only a few times. The rearrangement joins TRBV4-2 to TRBJ2-7, with TRBD2 matching 10 bases. The CDR3 contains 15 residues. CDR1 is LGHNA and CDR2 is YNFKEQ in the germline V gene. V was clipped by 1 base and J by 7 bases; unmatched bases: 7. The CDR3 protein is CASSQAAGGPSEQYF. The CDR3 nucleotides read TGTGCCAGCAGCCAAGCAGCGGGAGGGCCGAGTGAGCAGTACTTC.

The rearrangement links TRBV27 to TRBJ2-5, with D uncertain. Trimming shortened V by 4 bases and J by 9 bases, and 15 bases separated the two germline ends. CDR1 is MNHEY, CDR2 SMNVEV, per germline (reference sequence). The CDR3 totals 13 residues. The CDR3 DNA follows: TGTGCCAGCAGTTCTATTCCTTCAAGAGCCCAGTACTTC. This translates into CASSSIPSRAQYF.

This clonotype has a handful of counts. The J gene is TRBJ1-2, the V gene TRBV14; maybe TRBD1 (6 bases). CDR3 size: 17 residues. Germline lookup yields CDR1 SGHDN and CDR2 FVKESK. Trimming removed 5 bases at V and 0 bases at J, with 19 bases between. The CDR3 reads CASSLSYRATTNYGYTF. DNA of the CDR3: TGTGCCAGCAGCTTATCTTACAGGGCAACCACTAACTATGGCTACACCTTC.

V gene TRBV5-1 combines with J gene TRBJ1-1; 9 nucleotides align to TRBD1. This CDR3 is built from 16 residues. V lost 3 bases, J lost 2 bases, and 8 bases stayed unmatched. The germline CDR1 and CDR2 sequences are SGHRS and YFSETQ. CDR3 sequence: CASSSPQGASNTEAFF. The CDR3 DNA follows: TGCGCCAGCAGCTCCCCACAGGGGGCAAGTAACACTGAAGCTTTCTTT.

The chain links TRBV7-2 to TRBJ2-2; D might be TRBD2 (6 bases). The CDR3 loop spans 16 amino acids. Germline V lookup: CDR1 SGHTA, CDR2 FQGNSA. V lost 7 bases to trimming and J lost 5 bases, with 20 bases between them. In DNA, the CDR3 is TGTGCCAGCAAAGCTGACGCGGGACCGAGGACCGGGGAGCTGTTTTTT. Protein sequence: CASKADAGPRTGELFF.

The V and J genes are TRBV20-1 and TRBJ2-1; D gene uncertain. The CDR3 is 14 residues long. Per germline, CDR1 DFQATT and CDR2 SNEGSKA (reference sequence). Trimming stripped 4 bases from V and 0 bases from J, with 10 bases between. CDR3 sequence: CSATAESSYNEQFF. The DNA for the CDR3 is TGCAGTGCTACGGCGGAAAGCTCCTACAATGAGCAGTTCTTC.